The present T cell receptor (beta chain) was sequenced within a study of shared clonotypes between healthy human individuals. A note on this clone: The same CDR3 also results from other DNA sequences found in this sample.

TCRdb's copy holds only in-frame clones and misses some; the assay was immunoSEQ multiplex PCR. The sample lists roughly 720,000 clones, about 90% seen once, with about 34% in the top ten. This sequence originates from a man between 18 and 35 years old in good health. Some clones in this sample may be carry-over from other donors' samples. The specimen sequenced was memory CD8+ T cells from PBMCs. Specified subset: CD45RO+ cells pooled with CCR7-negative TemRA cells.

CDR3 region: CASSLLAGLYNEQFF. Written as DNA, the CDR3 is TGTGCCAGCAGTTTACTAGCGGGTCTCTACAATGAGCAGTTCTTC. The chain uses TRBV27 and TRBJ2-1; 8 positions agree with TRBD2. Germline V gene sequence: CDR1 MNHEY, CDR2 SMNVEV (reference sequence). V lost 2 bases, J lost 3 bases, and 3 bases stayed unmatched. This CDR3 has 15 residues.